A selection of T cell receptor beta chains follows, all from one sample in a study of blood T cell repertoires in COVID-19. Sequencing used immunoSEQ multiplex PCR; TCRdb keeps in-frame clones, though not all of them. Counted here are 150,000 to 200,000 clones, over 80% occurring once; the ten biggest clones make up roughly 4.4%. The sample was peripheral blood. The receptor source for this set is a woman aged 45-59 years with acute or convalescent COVID-19. The conserved cysteine and the conserved F or W are not part of the CDR3 here.

>TRBV7-2|TRBJ2-2
ASSSGLGGQELF
>TRBV7-2|TRBJ1-1
ASSLGTEEAF
>TRBV12-5|TRBJ2-7
ASGFPGGTGSYEQY
>TRBV27|TRBJ2-7
ASSFKGSYEQY
>TRBV3-1/TRBV3-2|TRBJ1-6
ASSVRDYNSPLH
>TRBV7-9|TRBJ2-2
ASSLALTDYRGNTGELF
>TRBV7-8|TRBJ1-4
ASRRYRDKREKLF
>TRBV7-9|TRBJ2-1
ASKSWGDDEQF
>TRBV2|TRBJ2-5
ATKREVGQY
>TRBV14|TRBJ1-6
ASSLNIASPLH
>TRBV28|TRBJ2-7
ASSPTGGYEQY
>TRBV7-2|TRBJ2-1
ASRTSVTYNEQF
>TRBV30|TRBJ1-3
AWSFSSGNTIY
>TRBV2|TRBJ2-6
ASTRGQGALLSGANVLT
>TRBV20-1|TRBJ2-5
SSGLEETQY
>TRBV24-1|TRBJ2-1
ATKPVTSEMSSYNEQF
>TRBV28|TRBJ1-3
ASSLSVQAGNTIY
>TRBV11-2|TRBJ2-7
ASSGQLISYEQY
>TRBV5-6|TRBJ1-2
ASSLTGRANYGYT
>TRBV3-1/TRBV3-2|TRBJ1-5
ASSSGTGAHQPQH
>TRBV6-5|TRBJ2-3
ASSYGTSGSTDTQY
>TRBV7-2|TRBJ1-4
ASSLVGDSNEKLF
>TRBV2|TRBJ1-2
ASSAGGNYGYT
>TRBV7-2|TRBJ2-3
ASSRTSGYTDTQY
>TRBV19|TRBJ2-7
ASSTILAGGSEQY
>TRBV7-8|TRBJ2-7
ASSSRQGGYEQY
>TRBV6-6|TRBJ1-2
ASSPYLGADYGYT
>TRBV7-3|TRBJ2-1
ASSAGLAGGNVQF
>TRBV9|TRBJ1-6
ASSEGPWGGDSYNSPLH
>TRBV3-1/TRBV3-2|TRBJ1-2
ASSHSGTGNY
>TRBV5-1|TRBJ1-1
ASSLDGQGNTEAF
>TRBV2|TRBJ2-7
ASSEGQTYEQY
>TRBV7-3|TRBJ2-3
ASSLYGAGGADTQY
>TRBV5-4|TRBJ2-1
ASSQPPGQGEVGNEQF
>TRBV28|TRBJ2-5
ASSLPGQGVQETQY
>TRBV28|TRBJ2-4
ASSGLAKNIQY
>TRBV5-4|TRBJ1-5
ASSFQGQNQPQH
>TRBV28|TRBJ2-2
ATQRGGTGELF
>TRBV10-2|TRBJ1-4
ASSEMGEGDNEKLF
>TRBV6-1|TRBJ1-5
ASSEAPGTYSNQPQH
>TRBV5-4|TRBJ1-2
ASSQIKDAGGNYGYT
>TRBV5-1|TRBJ1-1
ASSPQTGRAEAF
>TRBV19|TRBJ2-7
ASSPRRGEQY
>TRBV2|TRBJ2-1
ASSGTSAGGHNEQF
>TRBV29-1|TRBJ2-5
SVEGQGLQETQY
>TRBV29-1|TRBJ2-7
SVEGQGTSYEQY
>TRBV19|TRBJ1-5
ASSNQIQGRNQPQH
>TRBV16|TRBJ1-5
ASSQYYGDQPQH
>TRBV4-3|TRBJ1-2
ASSQPGQDYGYT
>TRBV7-8|TRBJ2-7
ASSIPLGRPGQGAYEQY
>TRBV7-2|TRBJ2-7
ASSLLAGHYEQY
>TRBV11-2|TRBJ1-2
ASSLKIQVPIT
>TRBV28|TRBJ2-1
ASSRRLAVYNEQF